This T cell receptor (beta chain) was sequenced in a study of breast tumors, draining lymph nodes, adjacent tissues. Study-level findings and limits: Tumor repertoires ranked between lymph nodes and nontumor tissue in diversity, with V and J gene preferences. Tumor and nontumor repertoires were significantly more similar in luminal-like than in basal-like breast cancer. Most tumor T cells seemingly derive from lymph node, then expand in tumor.

Between the trimmed V and J ends, which lost 6 bases and 0 bases, there was a span of 14 bases. The germline gives CDR1 LGHDT, CDR2 YNNKEL (reference sequence). The CDR3 is 16 amino acids. TCRdb processed the multiplex PCR reads anew with MiXCR; each CDR3 protein has one entry. The data contain more than 80,000 distinct CDR3 sequences, more than 25% of them singletons. This clonotype was counted ten times or more. Its target is not known. Axillary draining lymph nodes of breast cancer patients supplied the node samples. Sequenced input: axillary lymph node tissue. This TCR came from a female donor with breast cancer. Some clones in this sample may be carry-over from other donors' samples. V gene TRBV3-1 combines with J gene TRBJ2-2; possible D gene TRBD1, 5 bases. The CDR3 region is CASRHSTASNTGELFF. For the CDR3, the DNA is TGTGCCAGCAGACATTCGACAGCCTCGAACACCGGGGAGCTGTTTTTT.